This TCR beta chain was profiled in a study of T-cell memory formation after mild COVID-19. One entry per CDR3 protein, called by TCRdb with MiXCR from the 5' RACE reads. Among about 400,000 distinct CDR3 sequences listed, approximately 25% were seen once. V lost 2 bases and J lost 5; bases outside the gene matches: 10. The CDR3 extends over 16 amino acids. CDR1 LNHNV and CDR2 YYDKDF come from the germline V gene (reference sequence). Sequenced sample: PBMCs or a T cell subset sorted from them (not recorded which). This chain connects TRBV15 to TRBJ2-5; 8 nucleotides line up with TRBD2. The sequence came from an adult woman who had mild COVID-19 (a few samples of this study predate the infection). Cell type and time point are not known. CDR3 in DNA: TGTGCCACCAGCAGAAACCGGGAGGGCAGGGGTGAGACCCAGTACTTC. Its protein is CATSRNREGRGETQYF.